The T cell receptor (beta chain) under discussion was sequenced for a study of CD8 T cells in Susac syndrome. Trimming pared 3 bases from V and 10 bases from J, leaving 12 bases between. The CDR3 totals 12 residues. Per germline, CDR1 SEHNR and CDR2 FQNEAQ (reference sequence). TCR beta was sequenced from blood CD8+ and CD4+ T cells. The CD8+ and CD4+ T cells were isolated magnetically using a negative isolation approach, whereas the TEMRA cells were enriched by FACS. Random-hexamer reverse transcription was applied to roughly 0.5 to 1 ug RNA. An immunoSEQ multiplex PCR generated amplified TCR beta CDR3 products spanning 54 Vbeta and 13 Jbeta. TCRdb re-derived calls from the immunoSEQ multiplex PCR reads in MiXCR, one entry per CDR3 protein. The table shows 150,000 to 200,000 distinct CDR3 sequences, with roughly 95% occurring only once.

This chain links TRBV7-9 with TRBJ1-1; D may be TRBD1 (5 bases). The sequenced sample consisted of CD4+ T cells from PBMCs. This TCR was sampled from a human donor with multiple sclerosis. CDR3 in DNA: TGTGCCAGCAGCTTCGTATCCCAGGGAGCTTTCTTT. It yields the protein CASSFVSQGAFF.